This T cell receptor (beta chain) emerged from a study of T-cell memory formation after mild COVID-19. Study as a whole: Largely, the TCR clusters proved donor specific. Study-level findings and limits: Confirmation was lacking for SARS-CoV-2 specificity of second-wave clones that peaked on day 37. Of the contracting clones, CD4+ ones lay mainly in CM and EM, and CD8+ ones in EMRA.

TCRdb ran MiXCR on the 5' RACE reads and lists one entry per CDR3 protein. The sample contains some 440,000 distinct CDR3 sequences, roughly 25% of which appear only once. Trimming at V came to 2 bases and at J to 7 bases, leaving 4 bases not matched to a gene. This CDR3 region has 15 residues. Looked up from germline, CDR1 is MNHEY and CDR2 is SVGEGT. This clonotype was detected only a few times. The antigen is not known. V gene TRBV6-2 or TRBV6-3 combines with J gene TRBJ2-2; 10 nucleotides line up with TRBD2. The receptor comes from an adult woman who had mild COVID-19 (a few samples of this study predate the infection). Cell type and time point are not known. The material sequenced was PBMCs or a T cell subset sorted from them (not recorded which). In nucleotides, the CDR3 is TGTGCCAGCAGTTACAGCGGGGGGGTTGTCGGGGAGCTGTTTTTT. Its protein is CASSYSGGVVGELFF.